One sample yielded the 21 T cell receptor beta chains listed below, sequenced in a study of T-cell memory formation after mild COVID-19. MiXCR was run by TCRdb on the 5' RACE reads, yielding one entry per CDR3 protein. The sample lists around 30,000 distinct CDR3 sequences, 10% to 15% occurring once. The specimen sequenced was PBMCs or a T cell subset sorted from them (not recorded which). These receptors were taken from an adult woman who had mild COVID-19 (a few samples of this study predate the infection). Cell type and time point are not known.

This clonotype has at least ten counts. The rearrangement joins TRBV24-1 to TRBJ2-5; D may be TRBD2 (6 bases). Germline CDR1 KGHDR, CDR2 SFDVKD. The CDR3 spans 14 residues. Trimming left V 0 bases short and J 5 bases short, with 9 bases between. Here the CDR3 DNA reads TGTGCCACCAGTGATTTGAGGGGAGGCGAGACCCAGTACTTC. It is translated as CATSDLRGGETQYF.

This clonotype was picked up many times. The rearrangement uses TRBV30 and TRBJ2-2; 7 positions agree with TRBD2. Germline V gene sequence: CDR1 GTSNPN, CDR2 SVGIG (reference sequence). This CDR3 is built from 15 residues. V trimming: 4 bases; J trimming: 5 bases; junction bases outside the gene matches: 10. In nucleotides, the CDR3 is TGTGCCTGGATGATGGGGAGGGGACGAACCGGGGAGCTGTTTTTT. Its translation: CAWMMGRGRTGELFF. Full variable domain (outside the CDR3, taken from reference TRBV30 and TRBJ2-2): SQTIHQWPATLVQPVGSPLSLECTVEGTSNPNLYWYRQAAGRGLQLLFYSVGIGQISSEVPQNLSASRPQDRQFILSSKKLLLSDSGFYLCAWMMGRGRTGELFFGEGSRLTVL.

There are many counts of this clonotype. This chain links TRBV14 with TRBJ1-5; D uncertain. Germline assignment: CDR1 SGHDN and CDR2 FVKESK. This CDR3 comprises 13 residues. V was clipped by 7 bases and J by 4 bases, with 11 bases between them. CDR3 bases: TGTGCCAGCACCTCACATTATAATCAGCCCCAGCATTTT. Residues: CASTSHYNQPQHF.

This clonotype was recorded many times. The genes are TRBV3-1 and TRBJ2-3; D is possibly TRBD2 (5 bases). Germline-derived CDR1 and CDR2 are LGHDT and YNNKEL (reference sequence). The ends were cut back, 1 base at V and 2 bases at J, with 10 bases in the middle. The length of the CDR3 is 15 residues. The DNA for the CDR3 is TGTGCCAGCAGCCAAGGGAGACTACACACAGATACGCAGTATTTT. Translated, it gives CASSQGRLHTDTQYF.

This clonotype was recorded at least ten times. The chain carries TRBV5-1 and TRBJ2-1; D gene ambiguous. The CDR3 contains 19 residues. CDR1 is SGHRS, CDR2 YFSETQ, per germline. V was trimmed by 4 bases and J by 1 base, leaving 24 bases between them. This CDR3 is CASSTQSGPSVGSYNEQFF. The CDR3 DNA follows: TGCGCCAGCAGCACCCAGTCCGGGCCCTCGGTCGGGTCCTACAATGAGCAGTTCTTC.

This clonotype was observed at least ten times. J is TRBJ2-6 and V is TRBV7-9; D possibly corresponds to TRBD1 (5 bases). Per the germline V gene, CDR1 is SEHNR and CDR2 is FQNEAQ (reference sequence). This CDR3 has 16 amino acids. Trimming took off 2 bases at V and 0 bases at J, with 8 bases between the two ends. The CDR3 spells CASSLSGYSGANVLTF. Here the CDR3 DNA reads TGTGCCAGCAGCTTATCAGGGTACTCTGGGGCCAACGTCCTGACTTTC.

The rearrangement uses TRBV15 and TRBJ2-1; 9 positions match TRBD2. Trimming removed 3 bases from V and 4 bases from J; junction bases left unmatched: 4. There are 15 residues in the CDR3. Germline CDR1 reads LNHNV; CDR2 reads YYDKDF (reference sequence). In DNA form, the CDR3 reads TGTGCCACCAGCAGTAGCGGGGGCGGGTACAATGAGCAGTTCTTC. This codes for CATSSSGGGYNEQFF.

This clonotype was detected many times. The chain carries TRBV30 and TRBJ2-2, with D possibly being TRBD2 (6 bases). The V gene's germline CDR1 is GTSNPN and CDR2 SVGIG (reference sequence). This CDR3 region has 14 residues. Trimming shortened V by 2 bases and J by 9 bases, and 16 bases separated the two germline ends. This CDR3 reads CAWSLGGGGWELFF. CDR3 nucleotides: TGTGCCTGGAGTTTGGGGGGAGGCGGCTGGGAGCTGTTTTTT.

This clonotype was seen many times. This chain links TRBV12-3 or TRBV12-4 with TRBJ1-1; D might be TRBD1 (5 bases). Trimming took off 11 bases at V and 5 bases at J, with 18 bases between the two ends. CDR3 length equals 13 residues. This chain's CDR3 is CASQWQGGTEAFF. The CDR3, as DNA: TGTGCCTCCCAGTGGCAGGGTGGGACTGAAGCTTTCTTT.

This clonotype was recorded at least ten times. The rearrangement uses TRBV12-3 or TRBV12-4 and TRBJ1-1, with D unresolved. This CDR3 has 13 residues. V was cut by 6 bases and J by 6 bases, with 14 bases left in between. CDR3 amino acids: CASSYTTGPEAFF. The CDR3 bases are TGTGCCAGCAGCTATACGACGGGCCCTGAAGCTTTCTTT.

V is TRBV5-4 and J is TRBJ2-7; D not certain. Germline V gene sequence: CDR1 SGHNT, CDR2 YYREEE (reference sequence). CDR3 length: 13 amino acids. Deletions cut 4 bases from V and 2 bases from J, with 10 bases between. This CDR3 is CASSQAPTYEQYF. The CDR3 nucleotides read TGTGCCAGCAGCCAAGCCCCTACCTACGAGCAGTACTTC.

This clonotype was seen repeatedly, ten times or more. The chain links TRBV30 to TRBJ1-4; D not certain. This CDR3 has 11 amino acids. Germline V gene lookup returns CDR1 GTSNPN and CDR2 SVGIG (reference sequence). V was clipped by 3 bases and J by 5 bases, with 4 bases between them. The CDR3 DNA reads TGTGCCTGGAGCGCAAATGAAAAACTGTTTTTT. This codes for CAWSANEKLFF.

At least ten counts were recorded for this clonotype. The chain has TRBV5-1 and TRBJ2-7; perhaps TRBD1 as D (6 bases). The CDR3 is 15 amino acids. The V gene's germline CDR1 is SGHRS and CDR2 YFSETQ. Trimming left V 0 bases short and J 6 bases short, with 16 bases between. The CDR3 DNA reads TGCGCCAGCAGCTTGGCCGGAACAGGGCAGGGCGAGCAGTACTTC. This encodes CASSLAGTGQGEQYF.

In this sample, this clonotype turned up a few times. Possible read error: a much larger clone is one base away. V is TRBV2 and J is TRBJ2-1; 12 bases map to TRBD2. This CDR3 region has 19 residues. CDR1 is SNHLY and CDR2 is FYNNEI in the germline V gene. The CDR3 nucleotides are TGTGCCAGCAGTTATGCCCGGACTAGCGGGAACCCCTCCTACACTGAGCAGTTCTTC. This gives the protein CASSYARTSGNPSYTEQFF.

This clonotype was detected ten times or more. V usage is TRBV2 and J usage is TRBJ2-5; 7 nucleotides align to TRBD1. CDR3 length equals 14 residues. The germline V gene has CDR1 SNHLY and CDR2 FYNNEI. Germline trimming cut 6 bases from V and 5 bases from J; bases unmatched to any gene: 9. The CDR3: CASRELTGLETQYF. The DNA for the CDR3 is TGTGCCAGCAGAGAACTGACAGGGCTCGAGACCCAGTACTTC.

This clonotype was seen many times. The chain couples TRBV20-1 to TRBJ2-7; 7 bases are shared with TRBD2. There are 17 residues in the CDR3. CDR1 is DFQATT, CDR2 SNEGSKA, per germline (reference sequence). V gave up 0 bases and J gave up 2 bases; unmatched junction bases: 13. The CDR3, as DNA: TGCAGTGCTAGAGATAGTAGATTGGGAGGGTCTACCTACGAGCAGTACTTC. The encoded protein is CSARDSRLGGSTYEQYF.

The chain joins TRBV27 to TRBJ1-2, with TRBD1 matching 7 bases. The germline V gene encodes CDR1 MNHEY and CDR2 SMNVEV (reference sequence). CDR3 length: 16 residues. The V segment lost 3 bases and the J segment 0 bases; nucleotides outside the gene matches: 7. CDR3 DNA: TGTGCCAGCAGTTTGTACGGGGACAGCACTAACTATGGCTACACCTTC. Translation: CASSLYGDSTNYGYTF.

The CDR3 here is CASSRSGVNSGNTIYF. The CDR3 coding sequence is TGTGCCAGCAGCCGGTCGGGCGTTAACTCTGGAAACACCATATATTTT. The V and J genes are TRBV3-1 and TRBJ1-3; D is unclear. This CDR3 is 16 amino acids long. V was clipped by 4 bases and J by 0 bases, with 13 bases between them. Germline lookup yields CDR1 LGHDT and CDR2 YNNKEL (reference sequence).

V usage is TRBV20-1 and J usage is TRBJ1-1; a weak D match, TRBD1 (6 bases). Germline V gene sequence: CDR1 DFQATT, CDR2 SNEGSKA (reference sequence). V lost 8 bases to trimming and J lost 3 bases, with 22 bases between them. This CDR3 contains 15 residues. In nucleotides, the CDR3 is TGCAGTCACATACAGGGAGCGAGGGGTGACACTGAAGCTTTCTTT. This codes for CSHIQGARGDTEAFF.

This clonotype is categorized as medium-sized. V and J are TRBV20-1 and TRBJ2-4; TRBD2 matches 12 bases. The junction had 10 bases not matched to a gene; V was cut back by 1 base and J by 9 bases. Germline lookup yields CDR1 DFQATT and CDR2 SNEGSKA (reference sequence). This CDR3 comprises 16 residues. CDR3 amino acids: CSARGTSGKEGSIQYF. The CDR3 nucleotides read TGCAGTGCTAGAGGGACTAGCGGGAAGGAGGGAAGCATTCAGTACTTC.

The sample holds many counts of this clonotype. V is TRBV6-1 and J is TRBJ2-7; D unresolved. The germline CDR1 and CDR2 sequences are MNHNS and SASEGT. Deletions cut 2 bases from V and 7 bases from J, with 18 bases between. The CDR3 loop spans 15 amino acids. CDR3 loop: CASSEPAGGHGEQYF. CDR3 coding DNA: TGTGCCAGCAGTGAACCCGCCGGTGGGCACGGGGAGCAGTACTTC.